This TCR beta chain is from a study of blood T cell repertoires in COVID-19. Study-wide context: Researchers got acute and convalescent COVID-19 samples from the United States, Italy and Spain.

Sequencing was performed with immunoSEQ multiplex PCR; in TCRdb, only in-frame clones are kept and a portion is missing. The sample contains 190,000 or so clones, more than 80% of which appear only once. The sample was PBMCs or T cells enriched from blood (not recorded which). The clonotype comes from a woman under 30 who had recovered from COVID-19.

The CDR3 protein is CASSLQTGGNTEAFF. In DNA form, the CDR3 reads TGTGCCAGCAGCCTACAGACAGGGGGGAACACTGAAGCTTTCTTT. This sequence joins TRBV7-9 and TRBJ1-1; 9 positions agree with TRBD1. The germline V gene encodes CDR1 SEHNR and CDR2 FQNEAQ (reference sequence). Trimming at V came to 5 bases and at J to 1 base, leaving 5 bases not matched to a gene. The CDR3 spans 15 residues.